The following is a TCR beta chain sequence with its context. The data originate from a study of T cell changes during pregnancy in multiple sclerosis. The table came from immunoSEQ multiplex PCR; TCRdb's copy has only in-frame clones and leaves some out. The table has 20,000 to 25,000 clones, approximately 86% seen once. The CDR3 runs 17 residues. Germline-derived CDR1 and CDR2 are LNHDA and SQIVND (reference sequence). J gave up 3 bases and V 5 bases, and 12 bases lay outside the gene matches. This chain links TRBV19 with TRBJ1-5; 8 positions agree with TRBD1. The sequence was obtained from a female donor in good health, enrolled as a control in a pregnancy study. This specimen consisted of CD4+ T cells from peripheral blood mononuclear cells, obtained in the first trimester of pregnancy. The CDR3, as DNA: TGTGCCAGTAGTTTGGGGGGGGGACAGGCCCCCAATCAGCCCCAGCATTTT. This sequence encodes CASSLGGGQAPNQPQHF.